These 5 T cell receptor beta chains came from one sample sequenced in a study of shared clonotypes between healthy human individuals. Measured with immunoSEQ multiplex PCR; TCRdb has only the in-frame clones, and not every one. Among around 550,000 clones listed, 95% to 97% were seen once. Sequencing used naive CD4+ T cells sorted from blood. Subset given: CD45RA+ positively selected. These receptors were collected from a woman in her twenties or thirties in good health.

This rearrangement joins TRBV10-1 to TRBJ2-1; the D is unclear. Looked up from germline, CDR1 is WNHNN and CDR2 is SYGVQD (reference sequence). Trimming pared 4 bases from V and 0 bases from J, leaving 19 bases between. This CDR3 contains 18 residues. The CDR3 bases are TGCGCCAGCAGTGTTCGGGTAGGCGGCAGGAGCTCCTACAATGAGCAGTTCTTC. It is translated as CASSVRVGGRSSYNEQFF.

V and J are TRBV29-1 and TRBJ2-2; the match to TRBD2 covers 10 bases. The CDR3 runs 16 residues. Looked up from germline, CDR1 is SQVTM and CDR2 is ANQGSEA. The V gene end was trimmed by 5 bases and the J gene end by 7 bases; junction bases not matched to a gene: 13. The CDR3 sequence: CSVKGLAGAVNGELFF. The CDR3 DNA sequence: TGCAGCGTTAAGGGCCTAGCGGGAGCTGTTAACGGGGAGCTGTTTTTT.

The chain joins TRBV5-5 to TRBJ2-2; no reliable D call. The ends were cut back, 0 bases at V and 6 bases at J, with 9 bases in the middle. From germline, CDR1 is SGHKS and CDR2 YYEKEE (reference sequence). The CDR3 is 14 residues long. The CDR3: CASSLVPDAGELFF. In nucleotides, the CDR3 is TGTGCCAGCAGCTTGGTACCGGACGCCGGGGAGCTGTTTTTT.

This clone appeared once. This chain connects TRBV5-1 to TRBJ2-1; D is ambiguous. Germline CDR1 SGHRS, CDR2 YFSETQ. The CDR3 covers 14 residues. Trimming shortened V by 5 bases and J by 4 bases, and 13 bases separated the two germline ends. The CDR3 sequence is CASRSLFAYNEQFF. In nucleotides, the CDR3 is TGCGCCAGCAGAAGCCTCTTCGCTTACAATGAGCAGTTCTTC.

The V and J genes are TRBV18 and TRBJ2-7; possibly TRBD2 for D (5 bases). Germline-derived CDR1 and CDR2 are KGHSH and LQKENI. V lost 4 bases and J lost 4, with 11 bases in between. The CDR3 is made up of 13 amino acids. CDR3 sequence: CASSLQEAYEQYF. CDR3 in DNA: TGTGCCAGCTCACTCCAGGAGGCGTACGAGCAGTACTTC.